This T cell receptor (beta chain) was retrieved from a study of blood T cell repertoires in COVID-19. Looking at the study overall: Sites across the United States, Italy and Spain contributed samples from acute and convalescent COVID-19.

The CDR3 runs 15 residues. Deletions cut 5 bases from V and 6 bases from J, with 17 bases between. Germline CDR1 is SEHNR and CDR2 is FQNEAQ (reference sequence). Source study methods: The authors estimated nucleated cell counts from reference gene primer amplification. Clones were read by immunoSEQ multiplex PCR, and TCRdb kept only the in-frame ones, dropping some. The DNA was the basis for D and trimming; V, J and clone size are from that table. The sample records roughly 220,000 clones, roughly four fifths being singletons. Sample: peripheral blood. This chain joins TRBV7-9 and TRBJ2-1; D not resolved. The sequence was obtained from a woman between 55 and 75 years old with acute or convalescent COVID-19. The CDR3 DNA reads TGTGCCAGCAGCATGGCCTTGGGCTTCGGCAATGAGCAGTTCTTC. Its protein product is CASSMALGFGNEQFF.